This T cell receptor beta chain was found in a study of T cells after yellow fever vaccination. Findings and limits, study-wide: Reappearance after the booster was observed for most primary-vaccination clones (roughly 96% CD4, almost 90% CD8). Contamination of FACS-sorted repertoires by abundant clonotypes from the bulk population could occur. Overlap between CD4 and CD8 compartments was detected for a small share of clonotypes.

A word on this clonotype: The antigen is undetermined.

There are 13 residues in the CDR3. The trim removed 8 bases at V and 7 bases at J, leaving 5 bases unmatched. CDR1 SNHLY and CDR2 FYNNEI come from the germline V gene. 5'RACE template switching added a universal primer site and UMIs to TCR cDNA. TCRdb fed the 5' RACE reads into MiXCR, producing one record per CDR3 protein. Of approximately 330,000 distinct CDR3 sequences listed, roughly 4.3% were seen once; the top ten hold roughly 25%. The sample in question was PBMCs, obtained 5 days after the yellow fever booster vaccination. The chain employs TRBV2 and TRBJ1-5, with 10 nucleotides matching TRBD1. The receptor was derived from a man between 18 and 29 years old who received the YFV17D yellow fever vaccine. CDR3: CASGTGDLQPQHF. CDR3 bases: TGTGCCAGCGGGACAGGGGATCTCCAGCCCCAGCATTTT.